The T cell receptor (beta chain) under discussion was sequenced for a study of shared clonotypes between healthy human individuals (dated by TCRdb to between 2020 and 2021). In terms of the full investigation: The cohort comprised a couple of women and a few men aged 18 to 49 years. Per donor, three plates each were used for CD4 naive and CD4 memory, two for CD8 naive, and one for CD8 memory. To estimate repertoire size and how much clonotypes are shared between individuals, the study performed deep sequencing of blood TCR repertoires from about five healthy adults. To increase sequencing depth and limit assay-specific biases, different laboratories used diverse techniques to prepare libraries and sequence TCR repertoires. Per donor, leukapheresis produced somewhere between about 0.85 and 9.5 billion PBMCs.

On this clone: Its antigen is still unknown. The record has no base qualities; no much larger clone is one base away.

V loses 10 bases, J loses 4 bases, and the germline ends lie 17 bases apart. The CDR3 goes from the cysteine to the phenylalanine over 13 residues. The read is trimmed to its CDR3 DNA, 39 bases read in frame from base 1. According to the germline V gene, CDR1 reads MDHEN and CDR2 reads SYDVKM. Study-wide conclusions, independent of this receptor: Based on pairwise subsampling, the degree of clonotype sharing among donors was expected to be affected by sequencing depth. Compared with non-shared clonotypes, clonotypes shared by all four sorted-subset donors had higher generation probabilities. Across a handful of donors, roughly 5.1% of naive CD4, approximately 3.5% of naive CD8, 2% to 2.5% of memory CD4, and approximately 0.4% of memory CD8 clonotypes were shared. Naive subsets generally had larger estimated clonotype richness than memory subsets did. Incomplete sequencing was indicated by rarefaction of sorted-subset datasets, despite the large sequencing depth. Only blood was sampled, and tissue TCR repertoires likely differ from those in blood. Because the study included only a small number of donors, the genetic and exposure-history diversity represented was limited.

Healthy HIV-negative adults with no recently reported acute infections or vaccinations were included as donors. Every donor was a Caucasian adult living in Nashville, Tennessee, USA. CD4+ T cells were enriched through magnetic negative selection, after which naive cells were positively selected on CD45RA and the remaining negative fraction served as the memory subset. Blood was obtained by leukapheresis, after which PBMCs were separated by Ficoll-Histopaque density gradient centrifugation and cryopreserved in liquid nitrogen vapor phase. Analytical flow cytometry was used to check the purity and quantity of every magnetically sorted T cell population. Genomic DNA was isolated from each sorted fraction and quantified by UV absorbance on a Nanodrop 2000c. Using the deep immunoSEQ assay, TCR CDR3 regions were amplified from genomic DNA by multiplex PCR. Extracted genomic DNA from each cell subset was distributed evenly across all wells of several immunoSEQ 96-well plates, and each plate was treated as a replicate. For sorted subsets, around 200 ng genomic DNA, equal to some 28,000 T cell genomes, was loaded into each replicate PCR. The purified libraries were quantified using a Qubit 3.0 fluorometer, sized with a Bioanalyzer 2100, and then quantified again using the KAPA Library Quantification kit. A separate single-read 150-cycle Illumina NextSeq 550 flow cell was used to sequence each immunoSEQ 96-well plate. Per the original workflow: Because only junctional sequences without quality scores were contained in the immunoSEQ output, filtering matching that applied to full-length reads could not be performed. To assign V/J genes and CDR3, sequences were annotated against IMGT germline references using PyIR, a Python wrapper for IgBLAST v1.9. Reads were filtered out if the reads had weak V/J assignments (E-value above 1e-6), no CDR3, stop codons, out-of-frame junctions, or ambiguous translated residues. A V3J clonotype was defined by an identical inferred V gene, J gene, and CDR3 amino acid sequence. To compute the percentage overlap between repertoires, the number of shared unique clonotypes was divided by the size of the smaller repertoire. Three approaches were used to assess repertoire richness: RTK rarefaction, the Chao1 estimator, and Recon v2.1 estimates of unobserved clonotypes. For all TCRbeta clonotypes obtained by the gDNA method from several donors, generation probabilities were computed with OLGA. The source is immuneACCESS, and TCRdb retained only in-frame sequences with V and J called. Part of the clones is not carried over; for the studies checked, unresolved V genes explain less than half of this, and the remainder is unexplained. That table furnishes V, J and clone size, whereas the DNA furnished D and trimming. The sample has around 200,000 clones on record, about 93% of them singletons. 0.065% to 0.07% of the sample is in the top ten clones.

The chain is assembled from TRBV28 and TRBJ2-7; the D gene could be either TRBD1 or TRBD2, each agreeing at 6 bases. Material for sequencing was naive CD4+ T cells sorted from blood. Taken with the paper, the label for cell subset or site translates to: CD45RA+ positively selected. The sequence derives from a woman younger than 45 in good health. Here the CDR3 is given as CATLGGGNYEQYF. In nucleotide form, the sequence is TGTGCCACCCTTGGAGGGGGTAATTACGAGCAGTACTTC. Supplemented by the reference TRBV28 and TRBJ2-7 proteins around the CDR3, the complete variable domain is DVKVTQSSRYLVKRTGEKVFLECVQDMDHENMFWYRQDPGLGLRLIYFSYDVKMKEKGDIPEGYSVSREKKERFSLILESASTNQTSMYLCATLGGGNYEQYFGPGTRLTVT.